This T cell receptor (beta chain) derives from a study of cytomegalovirus exposure and HLA in healthy donors. This CDR3 has 14 residues. The germline V gene has CDR1 LNHDA and CDR2 SQIVND (reference sequence). V lost 5 bases and J lost 5, with 16 bases in between. Researchers ran the PCR with 60 Vbeta and 13 Jbeta primers. TCRdb keeps only in-frame clones here, not all; method: immunoSEQ multiplex PCR. Among 150,000 to 170,000 clones listed, approximately 80% were seen once. This rearrangement joins TRBV19 to TRBJ2-7; a weak D match, TRBD1 (6 bases). The receptor was derived from a man between 25 and 39 years old in good health and CMV-seropositive. The specimen was PBMCs. The CDR3 region is CASSYSTGFDEQYF. In nucleotides, the CDR3 is TGTGCCAGTAGTTACTCAACAGGGTTCGACGAGCAGTACTTC.